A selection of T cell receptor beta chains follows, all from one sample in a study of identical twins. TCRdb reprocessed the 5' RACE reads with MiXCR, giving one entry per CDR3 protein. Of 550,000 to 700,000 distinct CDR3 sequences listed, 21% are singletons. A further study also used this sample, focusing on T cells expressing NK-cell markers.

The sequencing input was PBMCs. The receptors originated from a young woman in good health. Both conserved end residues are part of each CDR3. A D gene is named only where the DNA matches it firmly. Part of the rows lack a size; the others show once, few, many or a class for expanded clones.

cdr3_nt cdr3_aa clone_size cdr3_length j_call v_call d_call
TGTGCCACCAGTGACCCACTAGCGGGGGACTACAATGAGCAGTTCTTC CATSDPLAGDYNEQFF few 16 TRBJ2-1 TRBV24-1 TRBD2
TGTGCCAGCAGTTACGGGCCGGGCGCTCTCCAAGAGACCCAGTACTTC CASSYGPGALQETQYF NA 16 TRBJ2-5 TRBV6-5 NA
TGTGCCAGCAGTTTGACGGGGCAAAATGAGCAGTTCTTC CASSLTGQNEQFF NA 13 TRBJ2-1 TRBV6-5 NA
TGTGCCAGCAGCTGGGGGCTGCACGAGCAGTACTTC CASSWGLHEQYF NA 12 TRBJ2-7 TRBV11-3 NA
TGCGCCAGCCGCGAACTAGCGGGAGTTTTCGGGCAGTACTTC CASRELAGVFGQYF NA 14 TRBJ2-7 TRBV10-2 TRBD2
TGTGCCACCTTCAAAATGGGGGTGTACAATGAGCAGTTCTTC CATFKMGVYNEQFF once 14 TRBJ2-1 TRBV27 NA
TGTGCCAGCGGGGACACCGGTCGGGCCAACGTCCTGACTTTC CASGDTGRANVLTF few 14 TRBJ2-6 TRBV12-3/TRBV12-4 NA
TGCAGCGTTGAGAAGCGGGGATCAGATACGCAGTATTTT CSVEKRGSDTQYF few 13 TRBJ2-3 TRBV29-1 TRBD2
TGCGCCAGCAGCTTCGGGGAAAGCTCCTACGAGCAGTACTTC CASSFGESSYEQYF NA 14 TRBJ2-7 TRBV5-1 NA
TGTGCCAGCAGTGGAGTGGGGACCCAGTACTTC CASSGVGTQYF NA 11 TRBJ2-5 TRBV2 NA
TGTGCCAGCAGAGACGACAAAGAGACCCAGTACTTC CASRDDKETQYF NA 12 TRBJ2-5 TRBV7-8 NA
TGTGCCAGCAGCTTAGAGGGTTGGTCCTACGAGCAGTACTTC CASSLEGWSYEQYF NA 14 TRBJ2-7 TRBV7-9 NA
TGTGCCAGCAGCCCCTGGGCCAATGAGCAGTTCTTC CASSPWANEQFF few 12 TRBJ2-1 TRBV7-9 NA
TGTGCCAGCAGCCAAGCTTTTAGCAGCAATGAGCAGTTCTTC CASSQAFSSNEQFF NA 14 TRBJ2-1 TRBV14 NA
TGTGCCAGCAGAAGGTCGTTCGCGGGCTATGGCTACACCTTC CASRRSFAGYGYTF few 14 TRBJ1-2 TRBV2 NA
TGTGCCAGCAGTTACTCCCCCACCTCTGGGGCCAACGTCCTGACTTTC CASSYSPTSGANVLTF NA 16 TRBJ2-6 TRBV6-5 NA
TGTGCCAGCAGGGGGACCCAGGACACTGAAGCTTTCTTT CASRGTQDTEAFF many 13 TRBJ1-1 TRBV2 NA
TGTGCCAGCAGTTACGGTGGGGGCGAGACCCAGTACTTC CASSYGGGETQYF many 13 TRBJ2-5 TRBV6-5 NA
TGTGCCAGCAGCCAAGTTCGGACTGCAACCTACGAGCAGTACTTC CASSQVRTATYEQYF NA 15 TRBJ2-7 TRBV3-1 NA
TGTGCCAGCAGCGCAGGACCGGGACTAGCAGGCACCGGGGAGCTGTTTTTT CASSAGPGLAGTGELFF few 17 TRBJ2-2 TRBV9 TRBD2
TGTGCCATCAGTGAGGCCAGAAGCTATGGCTACACCTTC CAISEARSYGYTF few 13 TRBJ1-2 TRBV10-3 NA
TGCAGTGCTTGTCGGGACTTGGGGGAAAAACTGTTTTTT CSACRDLGEKLFF NA 13 TRBJ1-4 TRBV20-1 NA
TGCAGTGCCCCGGACGGGTGGGGCACTGAAGCTTTCTTT CSAPDGWGTEAFF few 13 TRBJ1-1 TRBV20-1 NA
TGCAGTGCGTCAGGGAGGGCCCGAAATGAGCAGTTCTTC CSASGRARNEQFF NA 13 TRBJ2-1 TRBV20-1 TRBD2
TGTGCCAGCAGTTTAGGGGGCCTTGGTACGCAGTATTTT CASSLGGLGTQYF few 13 TRBJ2-3 TRBV12-3/TRBV12-4 NA
TGCAGCGTTGTCCCGACTAGCGGGGACTACAATGAGCAGTTCTTC CSVVPTSGDYNEQFF NA 15 TRBJ2-1 TRBV29-1 TRBD2
TGTGCCATCAGTGCTGCAGCGGGAGGGCCCGATGAGCAGTTCTTC CAISAAAGGPDEQFF NA 15 TRBJ2-1 TRBV10-3 TRBD2
TGTGCCAGCAGTTACGAGGCCTCTGGAAACACCATATATTTT CASSYEASGNTIYF many 14 TRBJ1-3 TRBV6-5 NA
TGTGCCAGCAGCTTCGGGACAGCTGGGGCCAACGTCCTGACTTTC CASSFGTAGANVLTF few 15 TRBJ2-6 TRBV6-1 TRBD1
TGTGCCAGCTCACCCTCCCTCGGATACGAGCAGTACTTC CASSPSLGYEQYF NA 13 TRBJ2-7 TRBV18 NA
TGCAGTGCTGTCTACGCGCGAGGGGCGAGTGGCACTGAAGCTTTCTTT CSAVYARGASGTEAFF few 16 TRBJ1-1 TRBV20-1 NA
TGTGCCAGCAGCTCGAGCCGGTTGGATACGCAGTATTTT CASSSSRLDTQYF few 13 TRBJ2-3 TRBV7-8 NA
TGCAGTGCTACCAGCGGAGAGACCCAGTACTTC CSATSGETQYF NA 11 TRBJ2-5 TRBV20-1 NA
TGCGCCAGCAGCGCCAACCAGCAAGAGACCCAGTACTTC CASSANQQETQYF few 13 TRBJ2-5 TRBV5-1 NA
TGTGCCAGCAGCGTAGGGGGTCGCCGCCAAGAGACCCAGTACTTC CASSVGGRRQETQYF few 15 TRBJ2-5 TRBV9 NA
TGTGCCAGCAGCCAAGCAGGAAGGAGGACGTACAATGAGCAGTTCTTC CASSQAGRRTYNEQFF NA 16 TRBJ2-1 TRBV3-1 NA
TGCGCCAGCAGCTTGGTCGGACAGCTGAACACTGAAGCTTTCTTT CASSLVGQLNTEAFF NA 15 TRBJ1-1 TRBV5-1 NA
TGTGCCAGCAGATCGCGCGGAGATCTGGTCACAGATACGCAGTATTTT CASRSRGDLVTDTQYF few 16 TRBJ2-3 TRBV5-6 NA
TGTGCCACCAGCCTGACGACAGGGGGCCTACATGGCTACACCTTC CATSLTTGGLHGYTF NA 15 TRBJ1-2 TRBV3-1 TRBD1
TGTGCCATCAGTGAGTCGGCAGTGCGGGGAGGGAACACTGAAGCTTTCTTT CAISESAVRGGNTEAFF few 17 TRBJ1-1 TRBV10-3 NA